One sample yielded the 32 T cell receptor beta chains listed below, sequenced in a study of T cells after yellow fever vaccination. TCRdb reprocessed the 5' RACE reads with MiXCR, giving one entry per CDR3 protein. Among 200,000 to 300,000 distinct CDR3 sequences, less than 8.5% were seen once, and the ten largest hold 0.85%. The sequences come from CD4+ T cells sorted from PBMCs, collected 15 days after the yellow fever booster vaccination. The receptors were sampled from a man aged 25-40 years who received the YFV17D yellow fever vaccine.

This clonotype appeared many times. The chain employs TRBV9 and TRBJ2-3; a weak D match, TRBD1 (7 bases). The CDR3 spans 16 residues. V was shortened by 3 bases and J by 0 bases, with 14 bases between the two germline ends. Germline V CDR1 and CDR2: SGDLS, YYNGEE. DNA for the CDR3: TGTGCCAGCAGCGCAAATGCGGGACAGAGCACAGATACGCAGTATTTT. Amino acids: CASSANAGQSTDTQYF.

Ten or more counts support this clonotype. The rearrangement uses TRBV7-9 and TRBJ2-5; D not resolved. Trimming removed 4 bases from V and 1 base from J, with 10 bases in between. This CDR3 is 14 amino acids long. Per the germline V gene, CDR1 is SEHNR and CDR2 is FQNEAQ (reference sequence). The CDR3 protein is CASSWPGSQETQYF. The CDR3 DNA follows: TGTGCCAGCAGCTGGCCGGGCTCCCAAGAGACCCAGTACTTC.

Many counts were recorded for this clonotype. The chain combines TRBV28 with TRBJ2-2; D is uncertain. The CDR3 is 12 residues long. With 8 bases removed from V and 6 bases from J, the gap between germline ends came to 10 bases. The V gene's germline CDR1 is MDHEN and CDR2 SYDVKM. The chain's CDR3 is CASSVHAGELFF. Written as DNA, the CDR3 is TGTGCCAGCTCCGTCCATGCCGGGGAGCTGTTTTTT.

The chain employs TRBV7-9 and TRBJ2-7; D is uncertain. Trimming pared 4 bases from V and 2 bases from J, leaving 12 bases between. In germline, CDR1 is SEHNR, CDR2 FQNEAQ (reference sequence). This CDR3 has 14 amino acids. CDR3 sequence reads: CASSSKRGPYEQYF. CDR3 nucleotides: TGTGCCAGCAGCTCAAAGAGAGGCCCCTACGAGCAGTACTTC.

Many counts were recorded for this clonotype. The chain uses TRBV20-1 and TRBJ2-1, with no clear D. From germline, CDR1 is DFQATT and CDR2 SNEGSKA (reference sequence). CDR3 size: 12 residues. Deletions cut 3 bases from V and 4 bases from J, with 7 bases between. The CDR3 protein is CSARDPYNEQFF. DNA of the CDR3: TGCAGTGCTAGGGACCCGTACAATGAGCAGTTCTTC.

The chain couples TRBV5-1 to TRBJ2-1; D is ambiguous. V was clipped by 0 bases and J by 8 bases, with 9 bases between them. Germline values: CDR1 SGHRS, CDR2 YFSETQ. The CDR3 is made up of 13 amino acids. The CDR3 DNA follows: TGCGCCAGCAGCTTGGCCTTCCGCCATGAGCAGTTCTTC. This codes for CASSLAFRHEQFF.

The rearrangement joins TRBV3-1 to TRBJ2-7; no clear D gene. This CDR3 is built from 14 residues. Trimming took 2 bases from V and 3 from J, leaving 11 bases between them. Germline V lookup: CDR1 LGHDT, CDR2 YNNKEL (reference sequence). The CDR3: CASSQKTSGYEQYF. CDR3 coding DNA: TGTGCCAGCAGCCAAAAGACTTCCGGCTACGAGCAGTACTTC.

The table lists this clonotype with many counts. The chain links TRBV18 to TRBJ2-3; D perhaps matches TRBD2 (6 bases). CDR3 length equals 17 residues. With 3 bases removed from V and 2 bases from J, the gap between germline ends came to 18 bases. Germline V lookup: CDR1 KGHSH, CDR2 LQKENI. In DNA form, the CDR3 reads TGTGCCAGCTCACCTGCGGGAATGGCGGGGTCCACAGATACGCAGTATTTT. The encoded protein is CASSPAGMAGSTDTQYF. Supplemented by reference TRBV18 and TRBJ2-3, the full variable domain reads NAGVMQNPRHLVRRRGQEARLRCSPMKGHSHVYWYRQLPEEGLKFMVYLQKENIIDESGMPKERFSAEFPKEGPSILRIQQVVRGDSAAYFCASSPAGMAGSTDTQYFGPGTRLTVL.

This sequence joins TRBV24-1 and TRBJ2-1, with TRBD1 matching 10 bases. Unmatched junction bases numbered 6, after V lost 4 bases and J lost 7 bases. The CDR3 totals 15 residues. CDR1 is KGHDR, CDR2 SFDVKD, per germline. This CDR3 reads CATSDSGQGWNEQFF. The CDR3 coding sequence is TGTGCCACCAGTGACTCGGGACAGGGGTGGAATGAGCAGTTCTTC.

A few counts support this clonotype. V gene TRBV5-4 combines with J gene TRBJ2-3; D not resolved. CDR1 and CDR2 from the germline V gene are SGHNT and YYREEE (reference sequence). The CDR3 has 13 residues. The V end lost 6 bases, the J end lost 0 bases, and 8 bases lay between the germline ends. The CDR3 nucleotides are TGTGCCAGCACGGCGGCTAGCACAGATACGCAGTATTTT. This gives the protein CASTAASTDTQYF.

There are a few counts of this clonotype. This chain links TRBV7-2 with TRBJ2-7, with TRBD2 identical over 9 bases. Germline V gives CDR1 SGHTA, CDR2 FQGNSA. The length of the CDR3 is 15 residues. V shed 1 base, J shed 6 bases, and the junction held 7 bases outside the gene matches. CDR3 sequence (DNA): TGTGCCAGCAGCTTAGTCTCAGCGGGAGGTACCGAGCAGTACTTC. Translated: CASSLVSAGGTEQYF.

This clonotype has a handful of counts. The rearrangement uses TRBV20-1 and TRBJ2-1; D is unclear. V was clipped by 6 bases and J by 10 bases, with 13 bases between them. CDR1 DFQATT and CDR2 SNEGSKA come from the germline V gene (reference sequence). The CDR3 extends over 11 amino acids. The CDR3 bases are TGCAGTGCGGATTACAGCCGCGAGCAGTTCTTC. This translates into CSADYSREQFF.

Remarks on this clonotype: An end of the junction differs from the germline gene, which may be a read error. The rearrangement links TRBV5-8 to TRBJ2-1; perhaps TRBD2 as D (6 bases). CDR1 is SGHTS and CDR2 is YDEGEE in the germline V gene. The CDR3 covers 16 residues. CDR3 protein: CASSFFLGGTYNEQFF. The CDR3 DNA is TGTGCCAGCAGCTTCTTTCTGGGGGGAACCTATAATGAGCAGTTCTTC.

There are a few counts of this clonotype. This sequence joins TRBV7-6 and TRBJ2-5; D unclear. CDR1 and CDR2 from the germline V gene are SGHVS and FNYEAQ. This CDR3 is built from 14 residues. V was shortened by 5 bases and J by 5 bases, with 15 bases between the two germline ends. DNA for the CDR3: TGTGCCAGCAGCAAAATGGGGTCTATTGAGACCCAGTACTTC. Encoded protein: CASSKMGSIETQYF.

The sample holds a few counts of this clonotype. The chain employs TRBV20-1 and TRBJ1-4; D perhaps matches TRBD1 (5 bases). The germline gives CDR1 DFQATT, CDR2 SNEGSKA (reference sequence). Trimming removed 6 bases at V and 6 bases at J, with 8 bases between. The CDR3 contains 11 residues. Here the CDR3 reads CSAIRDEKLFF. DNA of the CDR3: TGCAGTGCGATCAGGGATGAAAAACTGTTTTTT.

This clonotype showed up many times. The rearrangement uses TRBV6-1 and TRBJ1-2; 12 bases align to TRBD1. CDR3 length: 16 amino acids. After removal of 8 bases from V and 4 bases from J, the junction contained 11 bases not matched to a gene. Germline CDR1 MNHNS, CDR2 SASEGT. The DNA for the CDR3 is TGTGCCAGCGGTGGGACAGGGGGCGGGAAGGGCTATGGCTACACCTTC. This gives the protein CASGGTGGGKGYGYTF.

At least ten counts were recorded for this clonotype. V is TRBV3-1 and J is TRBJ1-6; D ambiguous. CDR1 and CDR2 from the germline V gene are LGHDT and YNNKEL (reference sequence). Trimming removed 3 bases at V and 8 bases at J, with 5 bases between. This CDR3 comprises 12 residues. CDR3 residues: CASSHRDSPLHF. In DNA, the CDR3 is TGTGCCAGCAGCCATAGAGATTCACCCCTCCACTTT.

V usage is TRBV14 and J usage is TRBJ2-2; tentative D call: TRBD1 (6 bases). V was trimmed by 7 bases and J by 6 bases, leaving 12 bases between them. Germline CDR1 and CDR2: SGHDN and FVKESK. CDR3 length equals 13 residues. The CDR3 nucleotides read TGTGCCAGCAACCAGGGGTTCGCCGGGGAGCTGTTTTTT. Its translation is CASNQGFAGELFF. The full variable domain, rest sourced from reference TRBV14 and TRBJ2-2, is EAGVTQFPSHSVIEKGQTVTLRCDPISGHDNLYWYRRVMGKEIKFLLHFVKESKQDESGMPNNRFLAERTGGTYSTLKVQPAELEDSGVYFCASNQGFAGELFFGEGSRLTVL.

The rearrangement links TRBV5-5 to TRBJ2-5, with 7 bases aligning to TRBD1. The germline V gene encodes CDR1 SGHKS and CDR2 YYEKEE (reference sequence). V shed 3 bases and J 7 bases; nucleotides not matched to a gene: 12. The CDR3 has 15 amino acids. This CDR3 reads CASSSQTDRTGTQYF. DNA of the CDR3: TGTGCCAGCAGCTCGCAAACGGACAGGACAGGGACCCAGTACTTC.

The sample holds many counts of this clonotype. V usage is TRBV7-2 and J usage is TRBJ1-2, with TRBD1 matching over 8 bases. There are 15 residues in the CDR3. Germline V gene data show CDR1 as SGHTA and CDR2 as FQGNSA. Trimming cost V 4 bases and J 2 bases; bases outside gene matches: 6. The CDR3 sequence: CASSSRTGQNYGYTF. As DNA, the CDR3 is TGTGCCAGCAGCTCCCGGACAGGGCAGAACTATGGCTACACCTTC.

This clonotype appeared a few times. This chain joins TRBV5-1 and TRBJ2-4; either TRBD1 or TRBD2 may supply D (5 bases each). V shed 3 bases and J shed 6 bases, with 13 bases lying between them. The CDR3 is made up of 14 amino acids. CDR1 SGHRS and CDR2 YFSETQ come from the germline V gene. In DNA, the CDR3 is TGCGCCAGCAGCTGGGACCCCTCCGGAAACATTCAGTACTTC. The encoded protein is CASSWDPSGNIQYF.

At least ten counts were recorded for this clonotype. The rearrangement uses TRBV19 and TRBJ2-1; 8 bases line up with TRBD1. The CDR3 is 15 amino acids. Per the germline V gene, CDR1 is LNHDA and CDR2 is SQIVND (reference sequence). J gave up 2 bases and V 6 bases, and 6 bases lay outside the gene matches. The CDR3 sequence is CASSRQGSPYNEQFF. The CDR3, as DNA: TGTGCCAGTAGCAGACAGGGGTCACCCTACAATGAGCAGTTCTTC.

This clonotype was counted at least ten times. The CDR3 nucleotides are TGTGCCAGCTCAACCCAACGCGGGGATTACAATGAGCAGTTCTTC. It is translated as CASSTQRGDYNEQFF. V is TRBV18 and J is TRBJ2-1; D may be TRBD2 (6 bases). CDR1 KGHSH and CDR2 LQKENI come from the germline V gene. V was trimmed by 5 bases and J by 4 bases, leaving 15 bases between them. The CDR3 is made up of 15 amino acids.

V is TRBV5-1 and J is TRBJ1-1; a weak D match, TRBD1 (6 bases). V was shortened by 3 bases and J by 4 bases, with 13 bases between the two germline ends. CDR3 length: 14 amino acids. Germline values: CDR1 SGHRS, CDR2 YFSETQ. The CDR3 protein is CASSSLQGATEAFF. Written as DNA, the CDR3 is TGCGCCAGCAGCTCCCTACAGGGAGCCACTGAAGCTTTCTTT.

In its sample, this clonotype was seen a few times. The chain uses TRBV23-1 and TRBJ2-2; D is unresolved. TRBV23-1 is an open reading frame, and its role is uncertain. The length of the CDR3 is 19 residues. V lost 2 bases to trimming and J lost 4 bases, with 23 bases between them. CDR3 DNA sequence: TGCGCCAGCAGTCAAGCCCCTTCCCCACCGCATCAGTCCACCGGGGAGCTGTTTTTT. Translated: CASSQAPSPPHQSTGELFF.

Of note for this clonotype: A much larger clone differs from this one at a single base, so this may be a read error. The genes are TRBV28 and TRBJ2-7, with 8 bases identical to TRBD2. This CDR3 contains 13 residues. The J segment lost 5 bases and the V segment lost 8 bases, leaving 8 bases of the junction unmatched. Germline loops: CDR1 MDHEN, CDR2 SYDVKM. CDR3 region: CASSGGDLDEQYF. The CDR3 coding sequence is TGTGCCAGCTCGGGAGGGGACCTGGACGAGCAGTACTTC.

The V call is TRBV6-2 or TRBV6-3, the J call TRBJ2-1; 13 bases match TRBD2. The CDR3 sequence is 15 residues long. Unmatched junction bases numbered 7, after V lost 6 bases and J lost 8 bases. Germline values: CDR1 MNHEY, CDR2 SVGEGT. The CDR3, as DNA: TGTGCCAGCAGCCTACTAGCGGGAGGGCAGGATGAGCAGTTCTTC. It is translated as CASSLLAGGQDEQFF.

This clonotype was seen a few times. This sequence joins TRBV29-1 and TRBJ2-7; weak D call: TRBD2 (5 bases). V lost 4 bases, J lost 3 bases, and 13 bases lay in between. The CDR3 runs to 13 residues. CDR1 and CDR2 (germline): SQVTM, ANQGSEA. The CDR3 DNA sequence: TGCAGCGTTGCCGGAAAAGGAGGCTACGAGCAGTACTTC. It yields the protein CSVAGKGGYEQYF.

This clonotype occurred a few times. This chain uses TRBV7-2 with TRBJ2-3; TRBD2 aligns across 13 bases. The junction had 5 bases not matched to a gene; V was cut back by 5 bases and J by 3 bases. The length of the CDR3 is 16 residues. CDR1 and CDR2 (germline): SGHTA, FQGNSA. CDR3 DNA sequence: TGTGCCAGCAGCGTCACTAGCGGGAGGGCTACAGATACGCAGTATTTT. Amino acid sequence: CASSVTSGRATDTQYF.

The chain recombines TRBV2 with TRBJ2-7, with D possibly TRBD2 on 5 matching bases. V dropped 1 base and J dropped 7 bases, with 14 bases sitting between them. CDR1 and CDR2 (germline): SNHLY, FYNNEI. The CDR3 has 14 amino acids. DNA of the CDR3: TGTGCCAGCAGTGAAGGGGTCGGAGGCAGGGAGCAGTACTTC. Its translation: CASSEGVGGREQYF. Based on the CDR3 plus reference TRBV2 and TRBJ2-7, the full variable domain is EPEVTQTPSHQVTQMGQEVILRCVPISNHLYFYWYRQILGQKVEFLVSFYNNEISEKSEIFDDQFSVERPDGSNFTLKIRSTKLEDSAMYFCASSEGVGGREQYFGPGTRLTVT.

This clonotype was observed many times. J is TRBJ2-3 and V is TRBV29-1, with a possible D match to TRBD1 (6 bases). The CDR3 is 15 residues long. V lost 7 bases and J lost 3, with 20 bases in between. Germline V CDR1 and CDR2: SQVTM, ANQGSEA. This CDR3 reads CSAADSGVETDTQYF. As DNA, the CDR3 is TGCAGCGCCGCAGATTCAGGGGTAGAAACAGATACGCAGTATTTT.

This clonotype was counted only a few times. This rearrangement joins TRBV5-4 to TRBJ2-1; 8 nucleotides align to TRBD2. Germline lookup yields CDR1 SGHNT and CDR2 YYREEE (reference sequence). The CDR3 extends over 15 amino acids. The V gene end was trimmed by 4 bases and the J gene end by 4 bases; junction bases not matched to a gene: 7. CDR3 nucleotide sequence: TGTGCCAGCAGCCGGAGCGGGAGCGGGTACAATGAGCAGTTCTTC. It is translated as CASSRSGSGYNEQFF.